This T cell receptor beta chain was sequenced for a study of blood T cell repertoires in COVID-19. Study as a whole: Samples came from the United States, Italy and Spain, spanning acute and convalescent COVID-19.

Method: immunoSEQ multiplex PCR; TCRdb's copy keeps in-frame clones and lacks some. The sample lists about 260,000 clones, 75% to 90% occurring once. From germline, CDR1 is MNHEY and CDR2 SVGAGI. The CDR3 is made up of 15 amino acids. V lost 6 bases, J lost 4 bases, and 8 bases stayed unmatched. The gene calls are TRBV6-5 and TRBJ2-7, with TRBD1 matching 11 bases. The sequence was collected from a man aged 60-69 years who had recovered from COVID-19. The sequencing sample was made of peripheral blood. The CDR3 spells CASSHGGQGGYEQYF. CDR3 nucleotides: TGTGCCAGCAGCCACGGGGGACAGGGGGGATACGAGCAGTACTTC.